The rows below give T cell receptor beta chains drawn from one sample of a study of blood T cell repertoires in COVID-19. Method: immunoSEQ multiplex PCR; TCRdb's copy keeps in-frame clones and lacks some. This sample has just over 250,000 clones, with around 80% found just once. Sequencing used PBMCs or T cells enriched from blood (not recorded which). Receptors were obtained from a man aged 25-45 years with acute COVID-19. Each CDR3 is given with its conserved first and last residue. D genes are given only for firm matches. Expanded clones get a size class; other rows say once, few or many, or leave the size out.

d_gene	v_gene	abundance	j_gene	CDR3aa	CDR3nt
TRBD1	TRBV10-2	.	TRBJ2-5	CASSDLPGQGETQYF	TGCGCCAGCAGCGATTTACCGGGACAGGGAGAGACCCAGTACTTC
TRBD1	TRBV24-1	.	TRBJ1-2	CATSDIDRGGYTF	TGTGCCACCAGTGACATTGACAGGGGTGGCTACACCTTC
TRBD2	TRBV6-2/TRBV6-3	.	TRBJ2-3	CASSPPGGRKYF	TGTGCCAGCAGCCCCCCGGGGGGAAGGAAGTATTTT
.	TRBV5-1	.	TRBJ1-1	CASSFGAGIANTEAFF	TGCGCCAGCAGCTTTGGGGCAGGAATAGCGAACACTGAAGCTTTCTTT
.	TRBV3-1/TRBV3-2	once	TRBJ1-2	CASSQDFSRGYTF	TGTGCCAGCAGCCAAGATTTTTCGAGGGGCTACACCTTC
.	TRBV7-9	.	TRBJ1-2	CASSPTRSRIGYTF	TGTGCCAGCAGCCCGACACGGTCTCGGATTGGCTACACCTTC
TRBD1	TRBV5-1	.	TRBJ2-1	CASSSGRGTDDSEQFF	TGCGCCAGCAGCTCTGGCCGTGGGACAGATGATAGTGAGCAGTTCTTC
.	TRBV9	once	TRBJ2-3	CASSVATGSTDTQYF	TGTGCCAGCAGCGTAGCTACAGGGAGCACAGATACGCAGTATTTT
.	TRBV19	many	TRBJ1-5	CASSMGGHNNQPQHF	TGTGCCAGTAGTATGGGTGGACACAACAATCAGCCCCAGCATTTT
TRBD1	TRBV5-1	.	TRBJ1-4	CASAGTGGAVANEKLFF	TGCGCCAGTGCCGGGACAGGGGGCGCGGTGGCTAATGAAAAACTGTTTTTT
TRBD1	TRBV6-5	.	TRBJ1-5	CASRGTERQPQHF	TGTGCCAGCAGAGGGACAGAGCGGCAGCCCCAGCATTTT
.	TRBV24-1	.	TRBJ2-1	CATSDSPFSGAFSYNEQFF	TGTGCCACCAGTGACTCGCCCTTTAGCGGTGCGTTCTCCTACAATGAGCAGTTCTTC
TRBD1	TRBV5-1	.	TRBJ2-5	CASSLRTGAQETQYF	TGCGCCAGCAGCTTGCGGACAGGGGCTCAAGAGACCCAGTACTTC
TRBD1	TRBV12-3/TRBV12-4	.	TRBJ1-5	CASSRQGPQPQHF	TGTGCCAGCAGTCGACAGGGCCCTCAGCCCCAGCATTTT
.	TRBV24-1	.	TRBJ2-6	CATSERDTTSGANVLTF	TGTGCCACCAGTGAACGGGACACGACCTCTGGGGCCAACGTCCTGACTTTC
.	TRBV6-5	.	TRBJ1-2	CASRKTAPGYTF	TGTGCCAGCAGGAAGACAGCACCTGGCTACACCTTC
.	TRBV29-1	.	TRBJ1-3	CSVGQLGNTIYF	TGCAGCGTCGGACAGCTCGGAAACACCATATATTTT
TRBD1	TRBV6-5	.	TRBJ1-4	CASRDRSEKLFF	TGTGCCAGCAGGGACAGGAGCGAAAAACTGTTTTTT
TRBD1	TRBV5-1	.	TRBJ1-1	CASSRDRALTEAFF	TGCGCCAGCAGCAGGGACAGGGCCTTAACTGAAGCTTTCTTT
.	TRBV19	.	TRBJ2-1	CASSIAGRGNEQFF	TGTGCCAGTAGTATAGCGGGAAGGGGGAATGAGCAGTTCTTC
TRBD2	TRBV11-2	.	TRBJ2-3	CASSPRLAGGSDTQYF	TGTGCCAGCAGCCCGCGATTAGCGGGGGGTTCAGATACGCAGTATTTT
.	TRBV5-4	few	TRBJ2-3	CASSLGSKSTDTQYF	TGTGCCAGCAGCTTGGGCAGTAAGAGCACAGATACGCAGTATTTT
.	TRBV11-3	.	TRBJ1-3	CASNPSGGWNTIYF	TGTGCCAGCAACCCGAGCGGGGGGTGGAACACCATATATTTT
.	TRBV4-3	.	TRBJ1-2	CASSQDRGGGYGYTF	TGCGCCAGCAGCCAAGATCGCGGGGGGGGATATGGCTACACCTTC
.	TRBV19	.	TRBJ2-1	CASSIIAVGDNEQFF	TGTGCCAGTAGTATTATAGCGGTGGGGGACAATGAGCAGTTCTTC
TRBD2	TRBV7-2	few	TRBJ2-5	CASNIGAGELYEETQYF	TGTGCCAGCAACATTGGAGCGGGGGAGTTATACGAAGAGACCCAGTACTTC
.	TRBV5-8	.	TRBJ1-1	CASSLRGSSTEAFF	TGTGCCAGCAGCTTAAGGGGTAGTAGCACTGAAGCTTTCTTT
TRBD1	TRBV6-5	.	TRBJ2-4	CASSHDRDVKNIQYF	TGTGCCAGCAGCCACGACAGGGATGTCAAAAACATTCAGTACTTC